This entry concerns a single T cell receptor (beta chain). Its antigen is still unknown. The data stem from a study of PD-1 blockade in classical Hodgkin lymphoma. Study-wide points: Why the repertoires differ is still unclear, perhaps disease activity or prior therapy. At baseline, newly diagnosed patients reportedly showed less TCR diversity than healthy donors.

The method was immunoSEQ multiplex PCR; TCRdb's version includes in-frame clones alone and lacks a portion of them. The sample shows under 20,000 clones, 75% to 90% of them seen only once. The time point denotes: newly diagnosed, previously untreated cHL patient sample. PBMCs representing newly diagnosed, untreated classical Hodgkin lymphoma functioned as the comparison. The receptor comes from a human donor with classical Hodgkin lymphoma. The sample consisted of peripheral blood mononuclear cells (PBMCs).

CDR3 amino acids: CASSPGWSNEKLFF. CDR3 nucleotide sequence: TGTGCCAGCAGCCCCGGCTGGTCTAATGAAAAACTGTTTTTT. The chain is built from TRBV27 and TRBJ1-4, with D unclear. V lost 6 bases, J lost 3 bases, and 11 bases lay in between. This CDR3 has 14 residues. The germline V gene encodes CDR1 MNHEY and CDR2 SMNVEV (reference sequence).